Included here is one TCR beta chain sequence, with context. Its antigen remains unidentified. Only in-frame clones appear in the TCRdb table, and some are missing; sequencing was by immunoSEQ multiplex PCR. The profile covers about 2.5 million clones, with 85% to 95% appearing a single time and about 0.41% taken by the ten largest. The data were obtained in a study of shared clonotypes between healthy human individuals. Study conclusions and caveats: Donor clonotype sharing was expected to depend on sequencing depth.

The donors were all Caucasian adults (living in Nashville, Tennessee). The CDR3 spans 16 residues. Germline values: CDR1 MGHRA, CDR2 YSYEKL. The rearrangement joins TRBV4-1 to TRBJ2-5; TRBD2 agrees at 10 bases. The DNA end lines up better with TRBJ2-7; the J call may be wrong. This TCR came from a young man in good health. Some clones in this sample may be carry-over from other donors' samples. Source material: naive CD4+ T cells from PBMCs. The subset denotes: CD45RA+ positively selected. Here the CDR3 reads CASSQQPLAGVHEQYF. CDR3 DNA sequence: TGCGCCAGCAGCCAACAACCTCTAGCGGGAGTTCACGAGCAGTACTTC.